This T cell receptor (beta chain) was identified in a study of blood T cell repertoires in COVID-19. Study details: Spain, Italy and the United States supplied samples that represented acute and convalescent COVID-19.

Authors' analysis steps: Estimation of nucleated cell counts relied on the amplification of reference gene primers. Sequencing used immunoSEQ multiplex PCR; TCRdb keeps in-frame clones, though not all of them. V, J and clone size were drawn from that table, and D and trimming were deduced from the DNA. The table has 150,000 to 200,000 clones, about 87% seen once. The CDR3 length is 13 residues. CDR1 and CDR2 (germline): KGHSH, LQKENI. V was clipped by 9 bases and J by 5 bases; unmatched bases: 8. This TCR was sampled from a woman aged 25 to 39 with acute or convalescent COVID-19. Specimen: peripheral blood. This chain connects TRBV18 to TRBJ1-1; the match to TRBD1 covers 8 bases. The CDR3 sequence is CASTGGVPTEAFF. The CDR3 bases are TGTGCCAGTACAGGGGGAGTCCCTACTGAAGCTTTCTTT. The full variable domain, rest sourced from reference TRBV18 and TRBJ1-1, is NAGVMQNPRHLVRRRGQEARLRCSPMKGHSHVYWYRQLPEEGLKFMVYLQKENIIDESGMPKERFSAEFPKEGPSILRIQQVVRGDSAAYFCASTGGVPTEAFFGQGTRLTVV.